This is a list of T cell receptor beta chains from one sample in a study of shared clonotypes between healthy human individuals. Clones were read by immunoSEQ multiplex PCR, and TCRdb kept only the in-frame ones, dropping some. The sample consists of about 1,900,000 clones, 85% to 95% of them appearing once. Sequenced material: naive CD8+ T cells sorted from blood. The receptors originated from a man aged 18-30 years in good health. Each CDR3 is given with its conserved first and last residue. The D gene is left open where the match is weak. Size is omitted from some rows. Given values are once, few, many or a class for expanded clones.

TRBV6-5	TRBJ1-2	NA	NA	CASSSDLYGYTF	TGTGCCAGCAGTTCCGATCTCTATGGCTACACCTTC
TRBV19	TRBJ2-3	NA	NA	CASSMLEGGSYTQYF	TGTGCCAGTAGTATGCTGGAGGGGGGATCATATACGCAGTATTTT
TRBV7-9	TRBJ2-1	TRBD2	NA	CASSHFSGGAPYNEQFF	TGTGCCAGCAGTCATTTTAGCGGGGGGGCGCCCTACAATGAGCAGTTCTTC
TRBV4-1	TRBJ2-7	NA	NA	CASSQDVAYYEQYF	TGCGCCAGCAGCCAAGATGTGGCATACTACGAGCAGTACTTC
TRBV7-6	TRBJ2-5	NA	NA	CASSLGGEETQYF	TGTGCCAGCAGCCTCGGGGGAGAAGAGACCCAGTACTTC
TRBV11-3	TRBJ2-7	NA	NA	CASSPGPTTNEQYF	TGTGCCAGCAGCCCCGGACCAACTACTAACGAGCAGTACTTC
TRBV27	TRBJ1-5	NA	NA	CASSSTGPNQPQHF	TGTGCCAGCAGTTCCACAGGGCCCAATCAGCCCCAGCATTTT
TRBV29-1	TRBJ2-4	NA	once	CSVLRANKNIQYF	TGCAGCGTCCTCCGAGCCAACAAAAACATTCAGTACTTC
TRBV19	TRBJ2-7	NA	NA	CASSNSADYEQYF	TGTGCCAGTAGCAATAGCGCTGACTACGAGCAGTACTTC
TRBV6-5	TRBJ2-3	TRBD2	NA	CASSYFGGDTDTQYF	TGTGCCAGCAGTTACTTCGGGGGGGACACAGATACGCAGTATTTT
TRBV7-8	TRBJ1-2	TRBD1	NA	CASSTTGTGVANYGYTF	TGTGCCAGCAGCACGACAGGGACAGGCGTAGCTAACTATGGCTACACCTTC
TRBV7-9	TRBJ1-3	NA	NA	CASSLVGGSEPGNTIYF	TGTGCCAGCAGCTTAGTGGGAGGTTCTGAGCCTGGAAACACCATATATTTT
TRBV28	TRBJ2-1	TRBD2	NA	CASSSQSGGAHNEQFF	TGTGCCAGCAGTTCCCAAAGCGGGGGCGCGCACAATGAGCAGTTCTTC
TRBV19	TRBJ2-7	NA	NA	CASSIVPGVEQYF	TGTGCCAGTAGTATAGTACCCGGGGTCGAGCAGTACTTC
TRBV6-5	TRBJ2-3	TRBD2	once	CASGVAGGTDTQYF	TGTGCCAGTGGGGTGGCGGGGGGCACAGATACGCAGTATTTT
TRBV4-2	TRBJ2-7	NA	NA	CASSQAGQSYEQYF	TGTGCCAGCAGCCAAGCTGGCCAGTCCTACGAGCAGTACTTC
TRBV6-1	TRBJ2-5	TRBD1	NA	CASSASEVFAGGTQYF	TGTGCCAGCAGTGCCTCTGAGGTGTTTGCAGGGGGGACCCAGTACTTC
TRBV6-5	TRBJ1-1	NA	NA	CASSYSGGTEAFF	TGTGCCAGCAGTTACTCCGGTGGGACTGAAGCTTTCTTT
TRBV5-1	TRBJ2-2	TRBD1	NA	CASSLGQGRAGELFF	TGCGCCAGCAGCCTAGGACAGGGAAGGGCCGGGGAGCTGTTTTTT
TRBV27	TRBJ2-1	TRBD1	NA	CASGRDSSYNEQFF	TGTGCCAGCGGCCGGGACAGCTCCTACAATGAGCAGTTCTTC
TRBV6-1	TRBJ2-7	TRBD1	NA	CASSRDSFYEQYF	TGTGCCAGCAGTAGGGACAGTTTCTACGAGCAGTACTTC
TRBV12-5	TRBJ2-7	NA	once	CASGFGWNEQYF	TGTGCTAGTGGTTTCGGTTGGAACGAGCAGTACTTC
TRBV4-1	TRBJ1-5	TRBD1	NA	CASSQEAGGYQPQHF	TGCGCCAGCAGCCAAGAGGCAGGGGGTTATCAGCCCCAGCATTTT
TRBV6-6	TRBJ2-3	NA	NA	CASSGEIDTQYF	TGTGCCAGCAGTGGGGAGATAGATACGCAGTATTTT
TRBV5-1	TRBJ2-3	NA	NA	CASSFDKGQGTDTQYF	TGCGCCAGCAGCTTTGATAAGGGACAAGGTACAGATACGCAGTATTTT
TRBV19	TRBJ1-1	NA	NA	CASSIGGIAFF	TGTGCCAGTAGTATTGGCGGCATAGCTTTCTTT
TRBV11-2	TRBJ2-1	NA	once	CASSFPGTNYNEQFF	TGTGCCAGCAGCTTTCCCGGGACCAACTACAATGAGCAGTTCTTC
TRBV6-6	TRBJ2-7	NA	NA	CASSPQGWVEQYF	TGTGCCAGCAGCCCCCAGGGATGGGTCGAGCAGTACTTC
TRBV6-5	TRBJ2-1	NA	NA	CASSYSAGYNEQFF	TGTGCCAGCAGTTACTCGGCAGGCTACAATGAGCAGTTCTTC
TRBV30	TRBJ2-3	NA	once	CAWSVGTDTQYF	TGTGCCTGGAGTGTAGGAACAGATACGCAGTATTTT
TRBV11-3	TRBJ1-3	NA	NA	CASSLDGSSGNTIYF	TGTGCCAGCAGCTTAGACGGCAGCTCTGGAAACACCATATATTTT
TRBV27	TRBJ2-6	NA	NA	CASSPGPYTGANVLTF	TGTGCCAGCAGTCCCGGGCCTTACACCGGGGCCAACGTCCTGACTTTC
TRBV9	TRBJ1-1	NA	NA	CASSGSGAWGTEAFF	TGTGCCAGCAGCGGCTCAGGGGCCTGGGGCACTGAAGCTTTCTTT
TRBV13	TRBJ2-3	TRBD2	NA	CASSSMGLAGTDTQYF	TGTGCCAGCAGCTCCATGGGACTAGCTGGGACAGATACGCAGTATTTT
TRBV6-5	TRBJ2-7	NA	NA	CASSYGEFYEQYF	TGTGCCAGCAGTTACGGGGAATTCTACGAGCAGTACTTC
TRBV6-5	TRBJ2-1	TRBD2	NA	CASSYSAGETYNEQFF	TGTGCCAGCAGTTACTCGGCGGGGGAGACCTACAATGAGCAGTTCTTC
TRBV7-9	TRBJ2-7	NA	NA	CASSAYQADEQYF	TGTGCCAGCAGCGCCTACCAGGCGGACGAGCAGTACTTC
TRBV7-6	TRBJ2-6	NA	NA	CASSLAPGPTGSGANVLTF	TGTGCCAGCAGCTTAGCTCCGGGACCGACAGGCTCTGGGGCCAACGTCCTGACTTTC
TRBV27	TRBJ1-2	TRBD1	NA	CASSLQTGDPIYGYTF	TGTGCCAGCAGTCTCCAGACAGGGGATCCTATCTATGGCTACACCTTC
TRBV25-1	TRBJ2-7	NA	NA	CASSESGGTYEQYF	TGTGCCAGCAGTGAATCAGGGGGGACCTACGAGCAGTACTTC
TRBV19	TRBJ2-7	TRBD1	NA	CASSILQAGTGSYEQYF	TGTGCCAGTAGTATCCTCCAGGCCGGGACAGGGTCCTACGAGCAGTACTTC
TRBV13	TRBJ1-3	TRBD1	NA	CASSLASPSKGASGNTIYF	TGTGCCAGCAGCTTAGCCTCCCCGTCCAAGGGGGCCTCTGGAAACACCATATATTTT
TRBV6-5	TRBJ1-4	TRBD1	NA	CASSYTRGSSEKLFF	TGTGCCAGCAGTTACACCAGGGGGTCAAGTGAAAAACTGTTTTTT
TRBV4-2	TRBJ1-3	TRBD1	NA	CASNVGGEGSGNTIYF	TGTGCCAGCAACGTAGGGGGCGAGGGCTCTGGAAACACCATATATTTT
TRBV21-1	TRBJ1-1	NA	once	CASSGVQGNTEAFF	TGTGCCAGCAGCGGAGTGCAGGGGAACACTGAAGCTTTCTTT
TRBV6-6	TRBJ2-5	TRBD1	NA	CASSYSTDRVGETQYF	TGTGCCAGCAGTTACTCTACGGACAGGGTCGGAGAGACCCAGTACTTC
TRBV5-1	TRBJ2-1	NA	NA	CASSHQGQGGYNEQFF	TGCGCCAGCAGTCACCAAGGGCAGGGGGGCTACAATGAGCAGTTCTTC
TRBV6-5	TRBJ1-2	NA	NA	CASRPQGSKGYTF	TGTGCCAGCAGACCCCAGGGGTCTAAAGGCTACACCTTC
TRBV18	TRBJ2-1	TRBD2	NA	CASSPTPSGSNNEQFF	TGTGCCAGCTCACCAACTCCTAGCGGGAGTAACAATGAGCAGTTCTTC
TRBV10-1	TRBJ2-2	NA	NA	CASSEVGLTGELFF	TGCGCCAGCAGTGAAGTTGGCCTTACCGGGGAGCTGTTTTTT
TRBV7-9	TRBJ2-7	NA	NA	CASSLGVFYEQYF	TGTGCCAGCAGCTTAGGGGTCTTTTACGAGCAGTACTTC
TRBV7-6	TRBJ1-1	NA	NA	CASSLSGPSSPEAFF	TGTGCCAGCAGCTTAAGTGGCCCCTCCAGCCCTGAAGCTTTCTTT
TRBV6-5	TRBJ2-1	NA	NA	CASSYSTYNEQFF	TGTGCCAGCAGTTACAGTACCTACAATGAGCAGTTCTTC
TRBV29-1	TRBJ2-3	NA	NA	CSVGALVGTDTQYF	TGCAGCGTTGGGGCACTAGTCGGCACAGATACGCAGTATTTT
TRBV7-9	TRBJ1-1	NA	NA	CASSLAPSTEAFF	TGTGCCAGCAGCTTAGCTCCCAGTACTGAAGCTTTCTTT
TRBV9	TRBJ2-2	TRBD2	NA	CASSVSSGAYTGELFF	TGTGCCAGCAGCGTTTCTAGCGGAGCCTACACCGGGGAGCTGTTTTTT
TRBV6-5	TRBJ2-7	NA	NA	CASSYSSGEASYEQYF	TGTGCCAGCAGTTACTCGAGTGGGGAGGCTTCTTACGAGCAGTACTTC
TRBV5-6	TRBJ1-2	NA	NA	CASSLKDANYGYTF	TGTGCCAGCAGCTTGAAGGACGCTAACTATGGCTACACCTTC
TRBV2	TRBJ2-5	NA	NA	CASFREPGALGETQYF	TGTGCCAGCTTTCGGGAACCCGGGGCTCTAGGAGAGACCCAGTACTTC
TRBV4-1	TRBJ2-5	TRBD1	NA	CASSQRQGETQYF	TGCGCCAGCAGCCAAAGACAGGGGGAGACCCAGTACTTC